Here is one T cell receptor beta chain with its context. The target antigen is unknown. The CDR3 has 18 amino acids. V shed 3 bases, J shed 4 bases, and the junction held 12 bases outside the gene matches. The germline V gene has CDR1 MNHNS and CDR2 SASEGT. A CD45RA+ naive subset and a CD45RA-negative memory subset were split from CD4+ cells. This specimen comes from a study of shared clonotypes between healthy human individuals. Study-level results: Several donors held approximately 4.6% of naive CD4 clonotypes in common.

The repertoire was sequenced with immunoSEQ multiplex PCR; TCRdb's copy has only in-frame clones and lacks some. The sample lists fewer than 1.8 million clones, around 98.5% seen once, with roughly 0.36% in the top ten. Sample: naive CD4+ T cells sorted from blood. Subset denoted: CD45RA+ positively selected. This clonotype was sampled from a man younger than 45 in good health. The chain joins TRBV6-1 to TRBJ2-1; 10 bases are shared with TRBD2. The CDR3 nucleotides read TGTGCCAGCAGTGAGTCGCGGCTAGCGGGAGTATTTTACAATGAGCAGTTCTTC. It encodes CASSESRLAGVFYNEQFF.